This entry describes one T cell receptor (beta chain). The CDR3 extends over 15 amino acids. V dropped 7 bases and J dropped 0 bases, with 17 bases sitting between them. CDR1 is SGHRS and CDR2 is YFSETQ in the germline V gene. Assay used: immunoSEQ multiplex PCR; TCRdb lists only in-frame clones, some missing. Here the sample spans 700,000 or so clones, around 85% being singletons. These data come from a study of shared T cell receptors in the human thymus. The sample was also linked to a second study, of human thymus T cells. That paper notes: Healthy Finnish infants undergoing corrective surgery for congenital heart defects provided the donor material. Thymus was obtained from resections taken during corrective heart surgery.

This chain links TRBV5-1 with TRBJ2-7, with D tentatively TRBD1 (5 bases). Sequenced material: thymocytes. The clonotype was recovered from a girl less than two years old with a congenital heart defect. CDR3 nucleotide sequence: TGCGCCAGCGCGACCTCCAGGGCCATCTCCTACGAGCAGTACTTC. It is translated as CASATSRAISYEQYF. The full variable domain, in which reference TRBV5-1 and TRBJ2-7 provide the parts outside the CDR3, is KAGVTQTPRYLIKTRGQQVTLSCSPISGHRSVSWYQQTPGQGLQFLFEYFSETQRNKGNFPGRFSGRQFSNSRSEMNVSTLELGDSALYLCASATSRAISYEQYFGPGTRLTVT.